This T cell receptor (beta chain) is from a study of cytomegalovirus exposure and HLA in healthy donors. The study ran its PCR with 60 Vbeta and 13 Jbeta primers. Assay: immunoSEQ multiplex PCR; the TCRdb copy retains only in-frame clones and omits some. This table holds some 75,000 clones. On this clone: The same CDR3 is also encoded by other DNA sequences in this sample.

Trimming pared 11 bases from V and 2 bases from J, leaving 29 bases between. The CDR3 runs 18 residues. Germline V lookup: CDR1 SGHVS, CDR2 FQNEAQ. The TCR sequence derives from a female donor in good health and CMV-seropositive. The sample taken for sequencing was PBMCs. The chain uses TRBV7-8 and TRBJ2-3; maybe TRBD1 (5 bases). CDR3 nucleotide sequence: TGTGCCCTTAGCTTCAGCGAGACAGAGCCTGAGGACACAGATACGCAGTATTTT. It is translated as CALSFSETEPEDTDTQYF.